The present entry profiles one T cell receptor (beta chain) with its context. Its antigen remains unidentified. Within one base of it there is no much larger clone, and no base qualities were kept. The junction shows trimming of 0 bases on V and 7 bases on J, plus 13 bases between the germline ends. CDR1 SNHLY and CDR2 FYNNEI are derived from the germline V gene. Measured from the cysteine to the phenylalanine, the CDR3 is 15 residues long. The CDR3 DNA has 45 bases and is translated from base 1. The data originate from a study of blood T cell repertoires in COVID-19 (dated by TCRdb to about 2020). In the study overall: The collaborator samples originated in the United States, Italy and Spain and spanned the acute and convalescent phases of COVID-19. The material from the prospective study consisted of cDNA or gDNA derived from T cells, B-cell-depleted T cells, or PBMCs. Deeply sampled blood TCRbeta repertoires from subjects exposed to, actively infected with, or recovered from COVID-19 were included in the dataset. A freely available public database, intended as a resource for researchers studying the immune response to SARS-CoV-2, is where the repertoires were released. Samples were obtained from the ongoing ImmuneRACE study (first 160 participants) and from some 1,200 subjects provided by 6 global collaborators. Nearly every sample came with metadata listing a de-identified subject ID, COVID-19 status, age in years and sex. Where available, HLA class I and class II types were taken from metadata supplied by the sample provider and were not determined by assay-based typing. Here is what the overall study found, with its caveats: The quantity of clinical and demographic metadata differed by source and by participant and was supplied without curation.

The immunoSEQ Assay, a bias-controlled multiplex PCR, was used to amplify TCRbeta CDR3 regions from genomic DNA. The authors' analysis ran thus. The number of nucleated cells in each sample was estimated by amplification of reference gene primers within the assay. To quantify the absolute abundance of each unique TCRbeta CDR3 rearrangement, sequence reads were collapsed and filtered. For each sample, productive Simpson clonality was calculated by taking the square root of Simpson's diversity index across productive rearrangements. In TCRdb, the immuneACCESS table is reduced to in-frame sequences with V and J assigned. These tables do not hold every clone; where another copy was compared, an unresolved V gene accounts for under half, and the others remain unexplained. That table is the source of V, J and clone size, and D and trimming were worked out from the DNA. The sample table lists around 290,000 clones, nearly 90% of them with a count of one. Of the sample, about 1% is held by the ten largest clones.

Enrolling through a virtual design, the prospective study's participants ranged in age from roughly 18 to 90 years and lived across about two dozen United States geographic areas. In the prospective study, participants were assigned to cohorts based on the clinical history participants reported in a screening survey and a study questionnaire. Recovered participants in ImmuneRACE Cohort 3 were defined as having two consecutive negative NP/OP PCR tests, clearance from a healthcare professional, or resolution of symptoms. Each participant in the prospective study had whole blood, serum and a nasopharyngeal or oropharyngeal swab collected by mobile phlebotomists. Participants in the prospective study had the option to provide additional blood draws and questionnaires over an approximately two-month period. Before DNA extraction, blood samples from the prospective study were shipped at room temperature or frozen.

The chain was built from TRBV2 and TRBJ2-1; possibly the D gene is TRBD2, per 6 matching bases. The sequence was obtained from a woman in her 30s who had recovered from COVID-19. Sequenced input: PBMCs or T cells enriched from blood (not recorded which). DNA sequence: TGTGCCAGCAGTGAAGCGTTTATAGCGGAGAATGAGCAGTTCTTC. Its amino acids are CASSEAFIAENEQFF.